This T cell receptor beta chain was identified during a study of T cells in Graves' hyperthyroidism and ophthalmopathy. About this clonotype itself: The antigen remains unidentified.

Amplification targeted TCR beta CDR3 regions from RNA transcripts. TCR CDR3 underwent first-round RT-PCR with the HTBI primer set. MiXCR, run by TCRdb on the multiplex PCR reads, gives a single entry per CDR3 protein. The data show approximately 380,000 distinct CDR3 sequences, over 12% seen once. V lost 3 bases to trimming and J lost 4 bases, with 6 bases between them. CDR3 size: 12 residues. Germline-derived CDR1 and CDR2 are MGHRA and YSYEKL. Study-wide points: The model made its ophthalmopathy prediction, and onset followed a median about 6.8 months later.

From approximately 9.5 ml of fresh peripheral blood, PBMCs were isolated. This sequence was found in a man aged 45-65 years with Graves' ophthalmopathy. The V gene is TRBV4-1, the J gene TRBJ1-2, with D unresolved. The sequencing input was blood. The chain's CDR3 is CASSHRTYGYTF. CDR3 sequence (DNA): TGCGCCAGCAGCCACCGGACCTATGGCTACACCTTC.